Following are 9 T cell receptor beta chains from one sample sequenced in a study of shared clonotypes between healthy human individuals. The data were produced by immunoSEQ multiplex PCR, yet TCRdb's version contains in-frame clones alone and is incomplete. The sample records about 480,000 clones, around 74% being singletons. The sample consisted of PBMCs. All receptors derive from a woman in her forties in good health. Some clones in this sample may be carry-over from other donors' samples.

V usage is TRBV7-2 and J usage is TRBJ1-2; a possible D gene is TRBD1 (6 bases). CDR3 length: 13 amino acids. CDR1 and CDR2 from the germline V gene are SGHTA and FQGNSA. V lost 6 bases, J lost 8 bases, and 16 bases lay in between. DNA for the CDR3: TGTGCCAGCAGTTTAAGGGGGGACTCAGGCTACACCTTC. The encoded protein is CASSLRGDSGYTF.

The rearrangement links TRBV7-9 to TRBJ1-2, with unresolved D. The germline CDR1 and CDR2 sequences are SEHNR and FQNEAQ (reference sequence). The CDR3 runs 12 residues. V lost 6 bases to trimming and J lost 5 bases, with 10 bases between them. Here the CDR3 DNA reads TGTGCCAGCAGAGGATCCACATATGGCTACACCTTC. This encodes CASRGSTYGYTF.

The chain employs TRBV6-6 and TRBJ2-2; perhaps TRBD1 as D (6 bases). CDR1 MNHNY and CDR2 SVGAGI come from the germline V gene (reference sequence). The CDR3 loop spans 14 amino acids. Trimming took off 7 bases at V and 0 bases at J, with 9 bases between the two ends. CDR3 sequence reads: CASTGTPNTGELFF. The CDR3 bases are TGTGCCAGCACGGGGACACCGAACACCGGGGAGCTGTTTTTT.

In regard to this clone: Different DNA sequences within this sample yield the same CDR3. V usage is TRBV9 and J usage is TRBJ2-1; D gene unclear. The CDR3 spans 14 residues. V shed 0 bases and J shed 0 bases, with 4 bases lying between them. Germline V CDR1 and CDR2: SGDLS, YYNGEE. For the CDR3, the DNA is TGTGCCAGCAGCGTAGGAAGCTCCTACAATGAGCAGTTCTTC. Protein sequence: CASSVGSSYNEQFF.

The V call is TRBV19, the J call TRBJ2-7; D may be TRBD1 or TRBD2 (5 bases each). Trimming took off 8 bases at V and 7 bases at J, with 15 bases between the two ends. The CDR3 loop spans 12 amino acids. Germline values: CDR1 LNHDA, CDR2 SQIVND (reference sequence). The chain's CDR3 is CASSGRLREQYF. The DNA of the CDR3 is TGTGCCAGTTCGGGACGCCTACGAGAGCAGTACTTC.

With regard to this clone: At one of its ends the junction is not consistent with the germline gene, which may arise from a read error. The chain links TRBV7-7 to TRBJ2-1, with D maybe TRBD2 (6 bases). The CDR3 covers 15 residues. Germline V gene lookup returns CDR1 SSHAT and CDR2 FNYEAQ (reference sequence). CDR3 sequence reads: CASSSEGGSYNEQFF. CDR3 nucleotides: TGTGCTAGCAGCTCGGAGGGAGGCTCCTACAATGAGCAGTTCTTC.

CDR3 nucleotides: TGTGCCAGCAGCGTCACTCTTGGGGATATCGGAAGGTCCGGGGAGCTGTTTTTT. Its protein product is CASSVTLGDIGRSGELFF. The chain joins TRBV9 to TRBJ2-2, with D uncertain. Trimming shortened V by 2 bases and J by 6 bases, and 23 bases separated the two germline ends. Germline lookup yields CDR1 SGDLS and CDR2 YYNGEE. This CDR3 is 18 amino acids long.

The chain couples TRBV15 to TRBJ2-6; D call uncertain. CDR1 is LNHNV and CDR2 is YYDKDF in the germline V gene (reference sequence). The CDR3 loop spans 20 amino acids. The V gene lost 3 bases and the J gene lost 2 bases, with 23 bases spanning the gap. CDR3 in amino acids: CATSSLPKRVMFAGANVLTF. The CDR3 region has the DNA TGTGCCACCAGCAGTCTCCCTAAAAGGGTCATGTTTGCTGGGGCCAACGTCCTGACTTTC.

This clone was detected a few times. The chain joins TRBV18 to TRBJ2-7; D may be TRBD2 (5 bases). Germline CDR1 is KGHSH and CDR2 is LQKENI. The CDR3 is 14 amino acids. V lost 3 bases and J 1 base, leaving 10 bases between the germline ends. CDR3 DNA sequence: TGTGCCAGCTCACCCGGTAGCGTTTCCTACGAGCAGTACTTC. This translates into CASSPGSVSYEQYF.